A selection of T cell receptor beta chains follows, all from one sample in a study of CD8 T cells in ankylosing spondylitis. TCRdb reanalysed the 5' RACE reads using MiXCR and keeps one entry per CDR3 protein. The repertoire consists of around 140,000 distinct CDR3 sequences, with 15% to 20% occurring once and the leading ten covering about 30%. Sequenced input: blood, either unsorted or a sorted T cell fraction (not recorded which). The receptors originated from a male donor with ankylosing spondylitis. The CDR3 runs from the conserved cysteine through the conserved F or W. A D gene is named only where the DNA matches it firmly. The size of a clone is reported for some rows only, either as once, few or many, or as a class for expanded clones.

size	D	V	J	CDR3	DNA
few	NA	TRBV7-2	TRBJ2-7	CASVPSGSPVNEQYF	TGTGCCAGCGTCCCGAGCGGGTCCCCTGTAAACGAGCAGTACTTC
many	NA	TRBV7-9	TRBJ2-1	CASSLTVPNEQFF	TGTGCCAGCAGCTTAACGGTACCAAATGAGCAGTTCTTC
NA	NA	TRBV7-9	TRBJ2-7	CASSFPAGRTLDYEQYF	TGTGCCAGCAGCTTCCCTGCAGGCCGGACTTTAGACTACGAGCAGTACTTC
NA	TRBD1	TRBV6-5	TRBJ2-7	CASSYIGTGLYEQYF	TGTGCCAGCAGTTACATTGGGACAGGGCTCTACGAGCAGTACTTC
NA	NA	TRBV4-2	TRBJ2-5	CASSQVAAQETQYF	TGTGCCAGCAGCCAAGTCGCGGCGCAAGAGACCCAGTACTTC
NA	NA	TRBV11-1	TRBJ2-2	CASSLRGPEGTGELFF	TGTGCCAGCAGCTTAAGGGGACCCGAAGGAACCGGGGAGCTGTTTTTT
NA	NA	TRBV10-2	TRBJ2-2	CASSESTKFGELFF	TGCGCCAGCAGTGAGTCGACTAAATTCGGGGAGCTGTTTTTT
many	TRBD1	TRBV10-3	TRBJ2-7	CAISVFRDRFYEQYF	TGTGCCATCAGTGTATTCCGGGACAGGTTTTACGAGCAGTACTTC
few	TRBD2	TRBV20-1	TRBJ2-2	CSASGVQLAGYTGELFF	TGCAGTGCTAGTGGGGTACAGTTAGCGGGATATACCGGGGAGCTGTTTTTT
NA	TRBD1	TRBV11-2	TRBJ2-5	CASSLIPISWTGNGSETQYF	TGTGCCAGCAGCTTGATCCCCATCTCGTGGACAGGGAATGGATCGGAGACCCAGTACTTC
many	NA	TRBV28	TRBJ2-7	CASSLSGLGEQYF	TGTGCCAGCAGTTTGTCAGGGCTCGGCGAGCAGTACTTC
few	NA	TRBV28	TRBJ2-7	CASISHSPYEQYF	TGTGCCAGCATCTCCCATAGTCCCTACGAGCAGTACTTC
once	TRBD1	TRBV27	TRBJ2-3	CASRTGTGGPDTQYF	TGTGCCAGCAGAACCGGGACAGGGGGACCAGATACGCAGTATTTT
once	TRBD1	TRBV6-1	TRBJ1-2	CASSPTGTAGYTF	TGTGCCAGCAGTCCGACAGGGACGGCTGGCTACACCTTC
NA	NA	TRBV20-1	TRBJ2-7	CSASDEDGSYYEQYF	TGCAGTGCTAGCGACGAGGATGGTAGCTACTACGAGCAGTACTTC
NA	TRBD2	TRBV2	TRBJ2-7	CASSEAPLAGTYEQYF	TGTGCCAGCAGTGAAGCGCCATTAGCGGGAACCTACGAGCAGTACTTC
few	NA	TRBV4-2	TRBJ2-7	CASSQDGRPQQYF	TGTGCCAGCAGCCAAGATGGAAGGCCCCAACAGTACTTC
many	TRBD2	TRBV4-1	TRBJ2-2	CASSQGGGSGELFF	TGCGCCAGCAGCCAAGGGGGGGGTTCCGGGGAGCTGTTTTTT
many	TRBD2	TRBV28	TRBJ2-7	CASSWPAGDYEQYF	TGTGCCAGCAGTTGGCCAGCGGGGGACTACGAGCAGTACTTC
NA	NA	TRBV18	TRBJ2-7	CASSPAPGDIYEQYF	TGTGCCAGCTCACCCGCGCCGGGGGACATCTACGAGCAGTACTTC
NA	TRBD2	TRBV7-6	TRBJ2-5	CASSPGLALRTQETQYF	TGTGCCAGCAGCCCGGGACTAGCCTTAAGAACCCAAGAGACCCAGTACTTC
NA	NA	TRBV15	TRBJ2-1	CATSRDFRTHNEQFF	TGTGCCACCAGCAGAGATTTCCGGACCCACAATGAGCAGTTCTTC
NA	TRBD2	TRBV27	TRBJ2-3	CASSTSLTSGRRNTQYF	TGTGCCAGCAGTACCTCCCTAACTAGCGGCAGAAGGAATACGCAGTATTTT
few	NA	TRBV24-1	TRBJ2-3	CATSDWVEATDTQYF	TGTGCCACCAGTGATTGGGTGGAGGCGACAGATACGCAGTATTTT
few	TRBD1	TRBV7-9	TRBJ2-4	CATSGDRGPGIQYF	TGTGCCACCAGTGGGGACAGGGGGCCAGGCATTCAGTACTTC
NA	NA	TRBV27	TRBJ1-2	CASSLGTYYGYTF	TGTGCCAGCAGCCTAGGGACTTACTATGGCTACACCTTC
many	NA	TRBV7-4	TRBJ1-5	CASSLNSGARNQPQHF	TGTGCCAGCAGCTTAAATTCAGGGGCGCGCAATCAGCCCCAGCATTTT
few	NA	TRBV7-9	TRBJ1-4	CASSPMAVPNEKLFF	TGTGCCAGCAGCCCTATGGCCGTTCCTAATGAAAAACTGTTTTTT
NA	NA	TRBV25-1	TRBJ2-1	CASSDWGGEDNEQFF	TGTGCCAGCAGTGATTGGGGAGGCGAGGACAATGAGCAGTTCTTC
few	NA	TRBV5-6	TRBJ2-7	CASSYGEEQYF	TGTGCCAGCAGCTACGGGGAGGAGCAGTACTTC
NA	TRBD1	TRBV7-6	TRBJ2-3	CASSLRGRGPDTQYF	TGTGCCAGCAGCTTAAGGGGCAGGGGGCCAGATACGCAGTATTTT
NA	NA	TRBV9	TRBJ2-2	CASSHPFTGELFF	TGTGCCAGCAGCCACCCCTTTACCGGGGAGCTGTTTTTT
few	NA	TRBV5-1	TRBJ2-2	CASSFGTVTTGELFF	TGCGCCAGCAGCTTTGGCACAGTGACTACCGGGGAGCTGTTTTTT
NA	NA	TRBV5-6	TRBJ2-7	CASSFRGLTYEQYF	TGTGCCAGCAGCTTCCGCGGCCTCACCTACGAGCAGTACTTC
NA	NA	TRBV27	TRBJ2-7	CASSFQAPSVGSYEQYF	TGTGCCAGCAGTTTTCAGGCCCCGTCGGTGGGTTCCTACGAGCAGTACTTC
many	NA	TRBV27	TRBJ2-2	CASTGVDGELFF	TGTGCCAGCACCGGGGTTGACGGGGAGCTGTTTTTT
many	TRBD2	TRBV6-1	TRBJ2-3	CASSPLTSGTDTQYF	TGTGCCAGCAGTCCGCTGACTAGCGGGACCGATACGCAGTATTTT
NA	NA	TRBV5-6	TRBJ1-1	CASSPEGRANTEAFF	TGTGCCAGCAGCCCCGAGGGGCGGGCGAACACTGAAGCTTTCTTT
NA	NA	TRBV5-6	TRBJ1-3	CASTKINNRDANLSGNTIYF	TGTGCCAGCACCAAAATCAACAACCGGGACGCAAACCTCTCTGGAAACACCATATATTTT
few	TRBD1	TRBV10-2	TRBJ1-2	CAGRTGDRYTF	TGCGCCGGCCGGACAGGGGATCGCTACACCTTC
few	NA	TRBV7-9	TRBJ2-2	CASSGPKPGELFF	TGTGCCAGCTCGGGACCAAAGCCCGGGGAGCTGTTTTTT
few	NA	TRBV4-2	TRBJ2-7	CASSHPGGDEQYF	TGTGCCAGCAGCCACCCTGGGGGAGACGAGCAGTACTTC
few	NA	TRBV11-2	TRBJ1-1	CASSSYRGYLDTEAFF	TGTGCCAGCAGCTCCTACCGGGGTTACCTGGACACTGAAGCTTTCTTT
few	NA	TRBV7-7	TRBJ1-1	CASSTRTQNTEVFF	TGTGCCAGCAGCACCAGGACACAGAACACTGAAGTTTTCTTT
few	NA	TRBV29-1	TRBJ2-7	CSAQRGYEQYF	TGCAGCGCTCAACGGGGATACGAGCAGTACTTC
NA	TRBD2	TRBV7-9	TRBJ2-7	CASSFHSGGTYEQYF	TGTGCCAGCAGCTTTCATAGCGGGGGGACCTACGAGCAGTACTTC
NA	NA	TRBV5-4	TRBJ2-7	CASSLGIKPLYEQYF	TGTGCCAGCAGCTTGGGAATCAAGCCCCTCTACGAGCAGTACTTC
few	TRBD2	TRBV2	TRBJ2-7	CASNTHTPSSGRMSYEQYF	TGTGCCAGCAACACTCACACTCCCTCTAGCGGGAGAATGTCCTACGAGCAGTACTTC
few	TRBD2	TRBV7-1	TRBJ2-1	CASSSTSGRASEQFF	TGTGCCAGCAGCTCCACTAGCGGGAGGGCCTCCGAGCAGTTCTTC
NA	NA	TRBV11-2	TRBJ2-2	CASSSFSGELFF	TGTGCCAGCAGCTCATTTTCCGGGGAGCTGTTTTTT
NA	TRBD1	TRBV27	TRBJ2-1	CASSVDRGLRSEQFF	TGTGCCAGCAGTGTAGACAGGGGGCTGCGGAGTGAGCAGTTCTTC
few	TRBD2	TRBV7-2	TRBJ2-2	CASSDRLLPSGRAGSSAGELFF	TGTGCCAGCAGCGACCGGCTTCTACCTAGCGGGAGGGCCGGGAGTTCCGCCGGGGAGCTGTTTTTT
many	TRBD2	TRBV4-1	TRBJ2-3	CASSQSSGTADTQYF	TGCGCCAGCAGCCAAAGTAGCGGGACTGCAGATACGCAGTATTTT
few	TRBD2	TRBV12-3/TRBV12-4	TRBJ2-7	CASSFLLSGTSLYEQYF	TGTGCCAGCAGTTTTTTGCTGAGCGGGACTAGTCTCTACGAGCAGTACTTC
once	NA	TRBV28	TRBJ1-1	CASSLWGAGNTEAFF	TGTGCCAGCAGTTTGTGGGGCGCGGGAAACACTGAAGCTTTCTTT
NA	NA	TRBV5-6	TRBJ2-7	CASSVTVSYEQYF	TGTGCCAGCAGCGTGACAGTCTCCTACGAGCAGTACTTC
NA	TRBD2	TRBV5-1	TRBJ2-7	CASRHSGSYSYEQYF	TGCGCCAGCAGACATAGCGGGAGCTACTCCTACGAGCAGTACTTC
NA	NA	TRBV5-1	TRBJ2-1	CASSWTGPINNEQFF	TGCGCCAGCAGCTGGACGGGACCGATTAACAATGAGCAGTTCTTC
NA	TRBD1	TRBV10-3	TRBJ2-3	CATRDRAGDTQYF	TGTGCCACCAGGGACAGGGCGGGAGATACGCAGTATTTT